The next 6 T cell receptor beta chains were all read from a single sample in a study of blood T cell repertoires in COVID-19. Profiled with immunoSEQ multiplex PCR; TCRdb holds only in-frame clones, not every one. The sample lists around 62,000 clones; approximately 90% were seen once. What was sequenced was peripheral blood. The receptors derive from a man in his 60s with acute or convalescent COVID-19.

This rearrangement joins TRBV10-3 to TRBJ2-2, with 10 positions matching TRBD2. The J segment lost 7 bases and the V segment lost 8 bases, leaving 7 bases of the junction unmatched. This CDR3 region has 14 residues. Looked up from germline, CDR1 is ENHRY and CDR2 is SYGVKD. The CDR3 sequence is CAIGSGRANGELFF. CDR3 bases: TGTGCCATCGGGAGCGGGAGGGCCAACGGGGAGCTGTTTTTT.

The chain carries TRBV30 and TRBJ2-3; TRBD2 matches 12 bases. The junction had 19 bases not matched to a gene; V was cut back by 0 bases and J by 3 bases. From germline, CDR1 is GTSNPN and CDR2 SVGIG (reference sequence). This CDR3 is 21 amino acids long. CDR3 amino acids: CAWSVRRQPWTSGMITDTQYF. CDR3 sequence (DNA): TGTGCCTGGAGTGTACGGAGACAGCCCTGGACTAGCGGGATGATTACAGATACGCAGTATTTT.

The chain uses TRBV20-1 and TRBJ1-2; D is unclear. V shed 2 bases and J shed 3 bases, with 4 bases lying between them. Germline lookup yields CDR1 DFQATT and CDR2 SNEGSKA (reference sequence). This CDR3 spans 11 amino acids. Written as DNA, the CDR3 is TGCAGTGCTAGACAGGACTATGGCTACACCTTC. It translates to CSARQDYGYTF.

The chain is built from TRBV19 and TRBJ2-3; 10 bases are shared with TRBD2. CDR3 length: 15 residues. CDR1 and CDR2 from the germline V gene are LNHDA and SQIVND (reference sequence). V dropped 7 bases and J dropped 2; count of bases not matched to a gene: 6. CDR3 DNA sequence: TGTGCCAGTACCTCACTAGCGGGAATCACAGATACGCAGTATTTT. Amino acid sequence: CASTSLAGITDTQYF.

The gene calls are TRBV6-1 and TRBJ2-6; 11 bases are shared with TRBD1. In germline, CDR1 is MNHNS, CDR2 SASEGT. This CDR3 comprises 18 residues. Trimming cost V 1 base and J 2 bases; bases outside gene matches: 4. The CDR3 DNA reads as TGTGCCAGCAGTGAAGTGTGGACAGGGGGCGCTGGGGCCAACGTCCTGACTTTC. Translating gives CASSEVWTGGAGANVLTF.

The chain recombines TRBV18 with TRBJ2-7; tentatively, D is TRBD2 (5 bases). Germline V lookup: CDR1 KGHSH, CDR2 LQKENI. Between the trimmed V and J ends, which lost 2 bases and 1 base, there was a span of 9 bases. The CDR3 sequence is 14 residues long. The CDR3 loop is CASSPTSPSYEQYF. CDR3 nucleotide sequence: TGTGCCAGCTCACCAACTAGTCCTTCCTACGAGCAGTACTTC.